This T cell receptor beta chain was identified in a study of blood T cell repertoires in COVID-19. With V trimmed by 4 bases and J by 15 bases, 15 bases remained unmatched. Germline CDR1 is LGHDT and CDR2 is YNNKEL (reference sequence). CDR3 size: 14 residues. Sequencing was performed with immunoSEQ multiplex PCR; in TCRdb, only in-frame clones are kept and a portion is missing. The sample comprises tens of thousands of clones, around 83% of which are singletons, and 40% to 45% rests with the top ten. Sequencing used peripheral blood. This chain uses TRBV3-1 (or the pseudogene TRBV3-2) with TRBJ2-1; 7 bases map to TRBD2. The sequence was collected from an elderly man with acute or convalescent COVID-19. DNA of the CDR3: TGTGCCAGCAGCCCAGTTGGGGGACTAACCCTCTTGTTCTTC. Its protein product is CASSPVGGLTLLFF.